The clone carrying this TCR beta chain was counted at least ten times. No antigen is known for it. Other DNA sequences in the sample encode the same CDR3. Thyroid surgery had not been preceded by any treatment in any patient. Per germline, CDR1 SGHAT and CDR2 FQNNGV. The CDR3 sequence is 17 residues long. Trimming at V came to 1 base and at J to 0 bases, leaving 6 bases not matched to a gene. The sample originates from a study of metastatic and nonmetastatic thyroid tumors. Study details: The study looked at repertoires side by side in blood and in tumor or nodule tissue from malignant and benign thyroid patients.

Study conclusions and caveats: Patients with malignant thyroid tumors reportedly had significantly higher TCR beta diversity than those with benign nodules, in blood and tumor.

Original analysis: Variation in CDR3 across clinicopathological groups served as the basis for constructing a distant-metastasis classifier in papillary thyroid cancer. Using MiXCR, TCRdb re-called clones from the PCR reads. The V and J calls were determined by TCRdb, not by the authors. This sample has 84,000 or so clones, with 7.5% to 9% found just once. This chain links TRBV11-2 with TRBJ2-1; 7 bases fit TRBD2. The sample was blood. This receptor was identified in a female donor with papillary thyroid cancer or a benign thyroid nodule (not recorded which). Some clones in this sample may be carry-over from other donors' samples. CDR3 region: CASSLGPSGGSYNEQFF. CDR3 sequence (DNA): TGTGCCAGCAGCTTAGGTCCCTCGGGGGGCTCCTACAATGAGCAGTTCTTC.